Below are 25 T cell receptor beta chains sequenced from a single sample in a study of cytomegalovirus exposure and HLA in healthy donors. 13 Jbeta primers and 60 Vbeta primers were used for the PCR. Measured with immunoSEQ multiplex PCR; TCRdb has only the in-frame clones, and not every one. The sample has some 160,000 clones, 73% seen once. Sequencing was performed on PBMCs. Receptors were obtained from a woman in her late teens or twenties in good health and CMV-seropositive.

This chain links TRBV5-1 with TRBJ2-7; TRBD1 matches 7 bases. This CDR3 is 15 amino acids long. CDR1 and CDR2 (germline): SGHRS, YFSETQ. After removal of 5 bases from V and 0 bases from J, the junction contained 8 bases not matched to a gene. CDR3 loop: CASRAGTDSSYEQYF. The CDR3 bases are TGCGCCAGCAGAGCCGGGACAGATAGCTCCTACGAGCAGTACTTC. Together with reference TRBV5-1 and TRBJ2-7, the CDR3 gives the full variable domain: KAGVTQTPRYLIKTRGQQVTLSCSPISGHRSVSWYQQTPGQGLQFLFEYFSETQRNKGNFPGRFSGRQFSNSRSEMNVSTLELGDSALYLCASRAGTDSSYEQYFGPGTRLTVT.

J is TRBJ2-2 and V is TRBV28, with D possibly TRBD1 on 5 matching bases. The CDR3 covers 15 residues. Trimming took off 3 bases at V and 0 bases at J, with 8 bases between the two ends. CDR1 is MDHEN and CDR2 is SYDVKM in the germline V gene. DNA of the CDR3: TGTGCCAGCAGTTTCGCAGGGACGAACACCGGGGAGCTGTTTTTT. This translates into CASSFAGTNTGELFF.

V usage is TRBV9 and J usage is TRBJ2-3, with 7 nucleotides matching TRBD1. The germline V gene has CDR1 SGDLS and CDR2 YYNGEE. J gave up 6 bases and V 0 bases, and 16 bases lay outside the gene matches. The CDR3 is 18 residues long. CDR3 DNA: TGTGCCAGCAGCGTAGATAACAGGGGTCGAGCGGCGTGGGATACGCAGTATTTT. Translating gives CASSVDNRGRAAWDTQYF.

This clone has a handful of counts. V usage is TRBV6-5 and J usage is TRBJ2-5, with 8 bases fitting TRBD1. The CDR3 totals 13 residues. J was trimmed by 2 bases and V by 10 bases; bases with no gene match: 6. The germline V gene has CDR1 MNHEY and CDR2 SVGAGI. The CDR3: CATRTGPQETQYF. In DNA form, the CDR3 reads TGTGCCACCCGGACAGGGCCTCAAGAGACCCAGTACTTC.

This clone is a singleton in its sample. This chain uses TRBV29-1 with TRBJ2-1; 7 bases align to TRBD2. With 0 bases clipped from V and 6 bases from J, the junction kept 8 bases outside the gene matches. CDR3 length equals 15 residues. Germline CDR1 is SQVTM and CDR2 is ANQGSEA. CDR3 sequence: CSVEDAGEGSNEQFF. CDR3 DNA: TGCAGCGTTGAAGATGCGGGGGAAGGTTCCAATGAGCAGTTCTTC.

The rearrangement uses TRBV25-1 and TRBJ2-5, with 12 bases fitting TRBD2. Looked up from germline, CDR1 is MGHDK and CDR2 is SYGVNS. The CDR3 is made up of 16 amino acids. The ends lost 5 bases at V and 2 bases at J; junction bases unmatched: 6. CDR3 residues: CASSTRTSGEQETQYF. In DNA form, the CDR3 reads TGTGCCAGCAGTACCCGGACTAGCGGGGAACAAGAGACCCAGTACTTC.

The chain carries TRBV6-5 and TRBJ2-7; 7 positions match TRBD1. CDR1 and CDR2 from the germline V gene are MNHEY and SVGAGI. CDR3 length: 14 amino acids. The V gene end was trimmed by 6 bases and the J gene end by 2 bases; junction bases not matched to a gene: 7. CDR3 amino acids: CASSKTGQPYEQYF. The CDR3, as DNA: TGTGCCAGCAGCAAGACAGGGCAGCCCTACGAGCAGTACTTC.

The chain joins TRBV9 to TRBJ2-5; 7 nucleotides match TRBD2. Germline values: CDR1 SGDLS, CDR2 YYNGEE. The CDR3 covers 15 residues. V gave up 0 bases and J gave up 2 bases; unmatched junction bases: 4. CDR3 residues: CASSVGRLAQETQYF. CDR3 in DNA: TGTGCCAGCAGCGTAGGTCGACTAGCTCAAGAGACCCAGTACTTC.

The V call is TRBV30, the J call TRBJ2-2, with 8 positions matching TRBD2. This CDR3 spans 13 amino acids. Germline V gene data show CDR1 as GTSNPN and CDR2 as SVGIG (reference sequence). Trimming took 1 base from V and 6 from J; bases not matched to a gene: 1. CDR3 amino acids: CAWSGGRPGELFF. The CDR3 DNA reads TGTGCCTGGAGTGGCGGGAGGCCCGGGGAGCTGTTTTTT.

The chain joins TRBV5-5 to TRBJ2-6; a weak D match, TRBD2 (5 bases). Trimming pared 1 base from V and 4 bases from J, leaving 12 bases between. The V gene's germline CDR1 is SGHKS and CDR2 YYEKEE (reference sequence). CDR3 length: 16 residues. In DNA, the CDR3 is TGTGCCAGCAGCTTGAGAACCCCGGGGGGGGCCAACGTCCTGACTTTC. The encoded protein is CASSLRTPGGANVLTF.

The rearrangement joins TRBV6-5 to TRBJ2-6; D gene ambiguous. V shed 5 bases and J shed 3 bases, with 5 bases lying between them. CDR3 size: 13 residues. CDR1 MNHEY and CDR2 SVGAGI come from the germline V gene. For the CDR3, the DNA is TGTGCCAGCAGTATCGGTGGGGCCAACGTCCTGACTTTC. Protein sequence: CASSIGGANVLTF.

This clone was picked up a small number of times. V and J are TRBV2 and TRBJ1-4, with 7 bases matching TRBD1. The CDR3 totals 15 residues. J was trimmed by 3 bases and V by 4 bases; bases with no gene match: 5. Germline assignment: CDR1 SNHLY and CDR2 FYNNEI. As DNA, the CDR3 is TGTGCCAGCAGTGTCACAGGGGATGCTAATGAAAAACTGTTTTTT. Its protein is CASSVTGDANEKLFF. Drawing the rest from reference TRBV2 and TRBJ1-4, the complete variable domain is EPEVTQTPSHQVTQMGQEVILRCVPISNHLYFYWYRQILGQKVEFLVSFYNNEISEKSEIFDDQFSVERPDGSNFTLKIRSTKLEDSAMYFCASSVTGDANEKLFFGSGTQLSVL.

This rearrangement joins TRBV7-2 to TRBJ2-4; maybe TRBD2 (5 bases). V lost 6 bases, J lost 3 bases, and 15 bases lay in between. CDR1 and CDR2 from the germline V gene are SGHTA and FQGNSA. This CDR3 region has 15 residues. This CDR3 is CASSFEGVGKNIQYF. The DNA of the CDR3 is TGTGCCAGCAGTTTCGAGGGCGTCGGCAAAAACATTCAGTACTTC.

The chain combines TRBV9 with TRBJ2-5; 12 bases agree with TRBD2. The junction had 6 bases not matched to a gene; V was cut back by 4 bases and J by 5 bases. Germline-derived CDR1 and CDR2 are SGDLS and YYNGEE. This CDR3 has 15 residues. The CDR3 DNA follows: TGTGCCAGCAGCCCGGTTCTAGCGGGGGGGGAGACCCAGTACTTC. Its translation is CASSPVLAGGETQYF.

Remarks on this clone: Within the sample, other DNA sequences also encode this same CDR3. The chain is built from TRBV14 and TRBJ2-1; possible D gene TRBD1, 6 bases. Trimming took 3 bases from V and 0 from J, leaving 18 bases between them. Germline V gene data show CDR1 as SGHDN and CDR2 as FVKESK. The CDR3 is 18 amino acids. The CDR3 region is CASSHDRSGPLSYNEQFF. The DNA of the CDR3 is TGTGCCAGCAGCCATGACAGGAGCGGACCCCTCTCCTACAATGAGCAGTTCTTC.

The chain is built from TRBV2 and TRBJ1-6, with D possibly being TRBD1 (6 bases). Germline CDR1 reads SNHLY; CDR2 reads FYNNEI. The CDR3 sequence is 16 residues long. V gave up 1 base and J gave up 3 bases, with 10 bases separating them. The CDR3 region is CASSEVSGHYNSPLHF. CDR3 sequence (DNA): TGTGCCAGCAGTGAAGTCTCGGGACACTATAATTCACCCCTCCACTTT.

The gene calls are TRBV11-1 and TRBJ1-4; 8 bases are shared with TRBD1. CDR3 length: 16 residues. Germline V gene data show CDR1 as SGHAT and CDR2 as FQDESV (reference sequence). The V segment lost 0 bases and the J segment 3 bases; nucleotides outside the gene matches: 3. The CDR3 reads CASSLAGTGSNEKLFF. The CDR3 region has the DNA TGTGCCAGCAGCTTAGCCGGGACAGGATCTAATGAAAAACTGTTTTTT.

This chain's CDR3 is CASRPRGTGELFF. The DNA for the CDR3 is TGTGCCAGCAGGCCGCGGGGCACCGGGGAGCTGTTTTTT. This chain joins TRBV6-4 and TRBJ2-2; tentative D call: TRBD2 (6 bases). There are 13 residues in the CDR3. Germline CDR1 MRHNA, CDR2 SNTAGT. V lost 6 bases and J lost 4, with 9 bases in between.

This chain connects TRBV4-3 to TRBJ2-7, with 9 bases matching TRBD2. The germline V gene has CDR1 LGHNA and CDR2 YSLEER. This CDR3 is built from 17 residues. V shed 1 base, J shed 0 bases, and the junction held 7 bases outside the gene matches. In nucleotides, the CDR3 is TGCGCCAGCAGCCAAGTAAAGCTAGCGGGGACCTCCTACGAGCAGTACTTC. Translating it yields CASSQVKLAGTSYEQYF.

On this clone itself: Mismatch with germline at one junction end may stem from a read error. The genes are TRBV7-9 and TRBJ1-2; 9 bases agree with TRBD1. This CDR3 spans 16 amino acids. Germline V CDR1 and CDR2: SEHNR, FQNEAQ (reference sequence). The CDR3 is CSSSSRDREKEDGYTF. The CDR3 DNA sequence: TGTTCCAGCAGCTCAAGGGACAGGGAAAAGGAGGATGGCTACACCTTC.

V and J are TRBV7-6 and TRBJ1-2, with TRBD1 matching 7 bases. This CDR3 contains 13 residues. Germline CDR1 SGHVS, CDR2 FNYEAQ. V was clipped by 2 bases and J by 7 bases; unmatched bases: 4. The CDR3 loop reads CASSLSDRAGYTF. CDR3 DNA: TGTGCCAGCAGCTTAAGTGACAGGGCTGGCTACACCTTC.

V and J are TRBV7-2 and TRBJ1-2; 9 nucleotides line up with TRBD1. Germline V gene lookup returns CDR1 SGHTA and CDR2 FQGNSA. V shed 2 bases and J 4 bases; nucleotides not matched to a gene: 5. This CDR3 comprises 15 residues. The CDR3 loop reads CASSLTGTGSYGYTF. CDR3 nucleotide sequence: TGTGCCAGCAGCTTAACCGGGACAGGGAGCTATGGCTACACCTTC. Looking up the rest from reference TRBV7-2 and TRBJ1-2 gives the full variable domain: GAGVSQSPSNKVTEKGKDVELRCDPISGHTALYWYRQSLGQGLEFLIYFQGNSAPDKSGLPSDRFSAERTGGSVSTLTIQRTQQEDSAVYLCASSLTGTGSYGYTFGSGTRLTVV.

V gene TRBV27 combines with J gene TRBJ2-3; a weak D match, TRBD1 (5 bases). The CDR3 runs to 17 residues. The germline CDR1 and CDR2 sequences are MNHEY and SMNVEV (reference sequence). V lost 6 bases to trimming and J lost 0 bases, with 19 bases between them. CDR3 region: CASSDNEGQVSTDTQYF. The CDR3 region has the DNA TGTGCCAGCAGCGATAATGAAGGACAAGTGAGCACAGATACGCAGTATTTT.

This clone was recorded once. This rearrangement joins TRBV6-6 to TRBJ1-2; D gene unclear. The length of the CDR3 is 14 residues. Germline CDR1 MNHNY, CDR2 SVGAGI (reference sequence). Deletions cut 2 bases from V and 0 bases from J, with 7 bases between. DNA for the CDR3: TGTGCCAGCAGTTACGACATTTCTAACTATGGCTACACCTTC. It encodes CASSYDISNYGYTF.

The chain joins TRBV25-1 to TRBJ1-5; tentative D call: TRBD1 (5 bases). This CDR3 has 16 amino acids. Germline V gives CDR1 MGHDK, CDR2 SYGVNS. Trimming cost V 1 base and J 8 bases, with 18 bases left between them. DNA for the CDR3: TGTGCCAGCAGTGAATCGGGTGGGGGGGAGGTGGAGCCCCAGCATTTT. It translates to CASSESGGGEVEPQHF.